This paragraph covers one T cell receptor beta chain sequence. This entry comes from a study of blood T cell repertoires in COVID-19. Study in general: The origin of the acute and convalescent COVID-19 samples was the United States, Italy and Spain. Sources were T cells, B-cell-depleted T cells, or PBMCs; the material itself was cDNA or gDNA.

Trimming took 2 bases from V and 1 from J, leaving 7 bases between them. CDR3 length: 14 residues. CDR1 is SGHRS, CDR2 YFSETQ, per germline. The method was immunoSEQ multiplex PCR; TCRdb's version includes in-frame clones alone and lacks a portion of them. The repertoire holds about 280,000 clones, roughly 91% seen once, with approximately 4.2% in the top ten. Material: peripheral blood. The origin of this receptor is a man aged 35-49 years with acute or convalescent COVID-19. The rearrangement uses TRBV5-1 and TRBJ2-1; D remains unclear. The CDR3 sequence: CASSFGESYNEQFF. The CDR3 nucleotides are TGCGCCAGCAGCTTTGGAGAGTCCTACAATGAGCAGTTCTTC. Based on the CDR3 plus reference TRBV5-1 and TRBJ2-1, the full variable domain is KAGVTQTPRYLIKTRGQQVTLSCSPISGHRSVSWYQQTPGQGLQFLFEYFSETQRNKGNFPGRFSGRQFSNSRSEMNVSTLELGDSALYLCASSFGESYNEQFFGPGTRLTVL.